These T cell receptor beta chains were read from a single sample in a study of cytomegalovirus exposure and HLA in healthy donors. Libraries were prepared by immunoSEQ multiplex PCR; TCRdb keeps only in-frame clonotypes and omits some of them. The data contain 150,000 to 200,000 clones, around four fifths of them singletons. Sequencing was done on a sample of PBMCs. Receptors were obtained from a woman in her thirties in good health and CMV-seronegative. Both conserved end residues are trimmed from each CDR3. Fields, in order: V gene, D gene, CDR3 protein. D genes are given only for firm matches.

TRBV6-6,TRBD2,ASTRTSVNEQF
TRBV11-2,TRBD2,ASSLIASGRSSSYEQY
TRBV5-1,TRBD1,ASSPYRGQPQH
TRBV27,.,ASSLLTGSSYEQY
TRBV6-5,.,ASSTGTWGTEAF
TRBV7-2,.,ASRLSRDGNQPQH
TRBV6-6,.,ASSYAGLENEQY
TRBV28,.,ASSFAEGGNEKLF
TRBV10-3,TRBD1,AISEGGTGGGQPQH
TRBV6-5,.,ASRSGGTGIYEQY
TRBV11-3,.,ASSLGQMNEQY
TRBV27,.,ASSLSGRGYEQY
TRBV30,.,AWSVQDWVYGYT
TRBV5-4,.,ASSLGGLLTEAF
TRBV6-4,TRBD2,ASSDGLAGVEQF
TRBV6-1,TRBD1,ASSVFGTGNSYEQY
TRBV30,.,AWSPGSDGYT
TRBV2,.,ASSLLSTDTQY
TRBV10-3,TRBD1,ATQNPRQGNTEAF
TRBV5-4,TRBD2,ASSGGGAGRNTDTQY
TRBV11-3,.,ASSLDPGAYNEQF
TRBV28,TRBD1,AHPEGDRGRRKVYEQY
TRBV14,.,ASSQEWADSLSTDTQY
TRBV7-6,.,ASSLAEDYEQY
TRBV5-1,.,ASSPELALQETQY
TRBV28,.,ASSLRQHYGYT
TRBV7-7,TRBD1,ASSFRTGADGYT
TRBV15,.,ATSSREGVVEKLF
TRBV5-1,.,ASSLSAEETQY
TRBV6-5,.,ASNPGVNTEAF
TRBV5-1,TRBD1,ASSLQGQAGRNTIY
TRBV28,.,ASTIQGPNYGYT
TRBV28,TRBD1,ASSPSPGTGSLHYGYT
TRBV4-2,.,ASSQGAGASSYEQY
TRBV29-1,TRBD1,SVARGRDEAF
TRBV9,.,ASRPGGAGNTEAF
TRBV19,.,ASRTPGDLYGYT
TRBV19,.,ASSIGGGAEAF
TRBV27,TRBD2,ASSLKWGGTYEQY
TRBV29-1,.,SVQNYGYT
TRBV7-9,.,ASSLTDTEAF
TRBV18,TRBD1,ASSHDRGNGYT